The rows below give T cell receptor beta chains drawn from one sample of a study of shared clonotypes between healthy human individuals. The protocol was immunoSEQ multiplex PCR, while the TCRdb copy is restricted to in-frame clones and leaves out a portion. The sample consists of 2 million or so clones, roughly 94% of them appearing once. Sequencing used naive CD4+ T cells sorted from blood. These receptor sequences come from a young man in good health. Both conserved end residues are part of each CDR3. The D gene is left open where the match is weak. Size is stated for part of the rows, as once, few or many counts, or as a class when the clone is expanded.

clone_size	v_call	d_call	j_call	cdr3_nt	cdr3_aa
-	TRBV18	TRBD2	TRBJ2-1	TGTGCCAGCTCACCCCGCGGGGGGAGCTACAATGAGCAGTTCTTC	CASSPRGGSYNEQFF
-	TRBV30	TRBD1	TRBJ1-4	TGTGCCTGGAGCCTGGGACAGACTAATGAAAAACTGTTTTTT	CAWSLGQTNEKLFF
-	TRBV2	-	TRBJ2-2	TGTGCCAGCGGGACGGAGATGAACACCGGGGAGCTGTTTTTT	CASGTEMNTGELFF
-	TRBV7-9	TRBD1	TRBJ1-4	TGTGCCAGCAGCTTAGGACAGGGGCTAGAGGAAAAACTGTTTTTT	CASSLGQGLEEKLFF
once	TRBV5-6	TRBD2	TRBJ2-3	TGTGCCAGCAGCCCCCAACTGGGGGGGAAAACCACAGATACGCAGTATTTT	CASSPQLGGKTTDTQYF
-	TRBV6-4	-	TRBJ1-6	TGTGCCAGCAGCCGACAGAGTTTTAATTCACCCCTCCACTTT	CASSRQSFNSPLHF
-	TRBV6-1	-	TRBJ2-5	TGTGCCAGCAGTGAAGCGCTTGGGGCGGCTCCCGGTGGGACCCAGTACTTC	CASSEALGAAPGGTQYF
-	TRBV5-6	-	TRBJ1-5	TGTGCCAGCAGCTTGTATCGGTGGCAGGGAGGGGATCAGCCCCAGCATTTT	CASSLYRWQGGDQPQHF
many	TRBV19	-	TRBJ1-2	TGTGCCTTAGATGAGGGCTACACCTTC	CALDEGYTF
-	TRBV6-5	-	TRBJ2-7	TGTGCCAGCAGTGGGGGGCCCTACGAGCAGTACTTC	CASSGGPYEQYF
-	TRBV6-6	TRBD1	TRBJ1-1	TGTGCCAGCAGAAGGGACAGGCCTAACACTGAAGCTTTCTTT	CASRRDRPNTEAFF
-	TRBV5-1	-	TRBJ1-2	TGCGCCAGCAGCCCTGTGACCGGCCATGGGGGTGGCTACACCTTC	CASSPVTGHGGGYTF
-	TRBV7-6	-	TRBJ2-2	TGTGCCAGCAGCTCGGGGACGTTCAACACCGGGGAGCTGTTTTTT	CASSSGTFNTGELFF
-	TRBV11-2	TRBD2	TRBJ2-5	TGTGCCAGCAGCCTGGGGCTAGCGGGAACAGAGACCCAGTACTTC	CASSLGLAGTETQYF
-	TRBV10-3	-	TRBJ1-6	TGTGCCATCAGTGAGGGGCATGTTTCAAATTCACCCCTCCACTTT	CAISEGHVSNSPLHF
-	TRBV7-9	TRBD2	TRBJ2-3	TGTGCCAGCAGCTCTATTTCAGCGGGAGTCACAGGTACGCAGTATTTT	CASSSISAGVTGTQYF
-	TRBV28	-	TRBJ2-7	TGTGCCAGCAGGGCGGGATACGAGCAGTACTTC	CASRAGYEQYF
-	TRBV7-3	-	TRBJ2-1	TGTGCCAGCAGCCCAGGACTCAATGAGCAGTTCTTC	CASSPGLNEQFF
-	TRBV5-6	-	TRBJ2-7	TGTGCCAGCAGCTTGGCAGGCTTGTCCTACGAGCAGTACTTC	CASSLAGLSYEQYF
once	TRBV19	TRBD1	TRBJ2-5	TGTGCCAGCGGGGGACAGGGTAGGAAGACCCAGTACTTC	CASGGQGRKTQYF
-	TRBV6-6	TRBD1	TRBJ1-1	TGTGCCAGCAGTTACCGACAGGGAGACACTGAAGCTTTCTTT	CASSYRQGDTEAFF
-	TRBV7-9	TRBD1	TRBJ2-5	TGTGCCAGCAGCGCCACCGGACAGGGTTCGTTGGAGACCCAGTACTTC	CASSATGQGSLETQYF
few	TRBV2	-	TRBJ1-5	TGTGCCAGCAGAGTACAGAAAAGTAATCAGCCCCAGCATTTT	CASRVQKSNQPQHF
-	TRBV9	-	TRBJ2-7	TGTGCCAGCAGCGTAGCTAGTGGGGGGCCCTACGAGCAGTACTTC	CASSVASGGPYEQYF
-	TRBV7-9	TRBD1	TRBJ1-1	TGTGCCAGCAGCTTACAGGGGGCGCATACTGAAGCTTTCTTT	CASSLQGAHTEAFF
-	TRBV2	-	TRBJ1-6	TGTGCCAGCACCACGCCTGAGGGGAAGGTGGTTTATAGCTCACCCCTCCACTTT	CASTTPEGKVVYSSPLHF
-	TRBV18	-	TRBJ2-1	TGTGCCAGCTCCCCCGGGATCGGGCCCTACAATGAGCAGTTCTTC	CASSPGIGPYNEQFF
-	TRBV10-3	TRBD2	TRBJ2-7	TGTGCCATCAGTGAGACAAGCGGGAGAGCTTACGAGCAGTACTTC	CAISETSGRAYEQYF
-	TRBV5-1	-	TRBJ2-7	TGCGCCAGCAGCTTGGAGGGTTACGAGCAGTACTTC	CASSLEGYEQYF
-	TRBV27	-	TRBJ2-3	TGTGCCAGCACCTCGGGGTATACGCAGTATTTT	CASTSGYTQYF
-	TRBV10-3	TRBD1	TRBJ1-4	TGTGCCATCAGTGAGTCACGGCAGGGGGCCATTAATGAAAAACTGTTTTTT	CAISESRQGAINEKLFF
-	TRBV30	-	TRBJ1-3	TGTGCCTGGAGCGATAACACGATCTCTGGAAACACCATATATTTT	CAWSDNTISGNTIYF
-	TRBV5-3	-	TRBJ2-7	TGTGCCAGAAGCACGGACAGCCGCTACGAGCAGTACTTC	CARSTDSRYEQYF
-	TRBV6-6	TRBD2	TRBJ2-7	TGTGCCAGCAGCCAATTAGCGGGGGCAAGCTACGAGCAGTACTTC	CASSQLAGASYEQYF
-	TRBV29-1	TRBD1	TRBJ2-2	TGCAGCGCCAATGCTCCGGGGACAGCGAACACCGGGGAGCTGTTTTTT	CSANAPGTANTGELFF
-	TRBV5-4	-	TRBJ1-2	TGTGCCAGCAGCCGACAGTCTACGGATAACTATGGCTACACCTTC	CASSRQSTDNYGYTF
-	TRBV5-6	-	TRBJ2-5	TGTGCCAGCAGCTTGCCTCGCAGGGAGGCTGAGACCCAGTACTTC	CASSLPRREAETQYF
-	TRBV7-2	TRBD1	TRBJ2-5	TGTGCCAGCAGCATAGGGACCAGGGGGCAGCAAGAGACCCAGTACTTC	CASSIGTRGQQETQYF
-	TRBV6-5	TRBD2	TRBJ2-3	TGTGCCAGCAGAGGACTAGCGGACACAGATACGCAGTATTTT	CASRGLADTDTQYF
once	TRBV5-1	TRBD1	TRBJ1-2	TGCGCCAGCAGTACAGGGGCCAACTATGGCTACACCTTC	CASSTGANYGYTF
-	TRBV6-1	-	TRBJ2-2	TGTGCCAGCAGACTAGCTTCCGGGGAGCTGTTTTTT	CASRLASGELFF